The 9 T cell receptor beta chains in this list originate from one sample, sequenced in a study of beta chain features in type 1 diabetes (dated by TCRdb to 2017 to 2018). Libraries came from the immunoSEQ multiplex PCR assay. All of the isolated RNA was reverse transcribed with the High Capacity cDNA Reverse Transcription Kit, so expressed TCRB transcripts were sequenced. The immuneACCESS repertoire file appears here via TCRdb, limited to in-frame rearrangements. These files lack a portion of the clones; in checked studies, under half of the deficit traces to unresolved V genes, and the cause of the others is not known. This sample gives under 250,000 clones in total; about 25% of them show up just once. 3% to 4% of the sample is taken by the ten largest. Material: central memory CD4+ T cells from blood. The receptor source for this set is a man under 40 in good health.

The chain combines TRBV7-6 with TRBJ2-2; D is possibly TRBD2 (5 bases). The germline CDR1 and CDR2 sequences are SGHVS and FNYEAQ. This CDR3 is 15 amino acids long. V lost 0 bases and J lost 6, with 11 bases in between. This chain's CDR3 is CASSLAPGVAGELFF. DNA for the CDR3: TGTGCCAGCAGCTTAGCCCCCGGGGTTGCCGGGGAGCTGTTTTTT.

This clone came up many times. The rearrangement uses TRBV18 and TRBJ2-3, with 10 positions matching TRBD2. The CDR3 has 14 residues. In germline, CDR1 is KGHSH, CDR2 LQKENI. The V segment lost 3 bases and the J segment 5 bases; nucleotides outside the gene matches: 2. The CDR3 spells CASSPPSGGDTQYF. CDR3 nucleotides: TGTGCCAGCTCACCCCCTAGCGGGGGAGATACGCAGTATTTT. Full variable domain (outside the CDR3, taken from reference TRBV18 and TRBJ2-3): NAGVMQNPRHLVRRRGQEARLRCSPMKGHSHVYWYRQLPEEGLKFMVYLQKENIIDESGMPKERFSAEFPKEGPSILRIQQVVRGDSAAYFCASSPPSGGDTQYFGPGTRLTVL.

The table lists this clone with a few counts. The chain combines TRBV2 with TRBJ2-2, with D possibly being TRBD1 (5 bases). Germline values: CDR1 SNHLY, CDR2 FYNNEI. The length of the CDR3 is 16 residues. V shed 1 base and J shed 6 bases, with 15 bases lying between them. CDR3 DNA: TGTGCCAGCAGTGAAGTAGGGGTGGCACTCTCCGGGGAGCTGTTTTTT. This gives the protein CASSEVGVALSGELFF.

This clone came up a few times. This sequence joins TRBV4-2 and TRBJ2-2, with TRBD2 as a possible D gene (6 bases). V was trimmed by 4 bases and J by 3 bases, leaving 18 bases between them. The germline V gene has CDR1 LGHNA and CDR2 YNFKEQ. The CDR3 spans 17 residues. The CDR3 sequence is CASSLGDGGGYTGELFF. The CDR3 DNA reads TGTGCCAGCAGCCTCGGAGACGGTGGGGGGTACACCGGGGAGCTGTTTTTT.

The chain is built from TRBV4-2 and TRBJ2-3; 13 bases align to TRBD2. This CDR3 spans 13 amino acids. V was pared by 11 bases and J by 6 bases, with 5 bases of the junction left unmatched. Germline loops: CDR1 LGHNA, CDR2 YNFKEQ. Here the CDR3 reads CAGGTSGDDTQYF. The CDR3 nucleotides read TGTGCCGGCGGGACTAGCGGGGACGATACGCAGTATTTT.

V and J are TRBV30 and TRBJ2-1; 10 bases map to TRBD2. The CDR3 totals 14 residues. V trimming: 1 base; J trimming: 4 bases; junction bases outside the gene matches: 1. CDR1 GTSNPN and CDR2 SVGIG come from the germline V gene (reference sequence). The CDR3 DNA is TGTGCCTGGAGTGGGACTAGCGGATACAATGAGCAGTTCTTC. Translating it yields CAWSGTSGYNEQFF.

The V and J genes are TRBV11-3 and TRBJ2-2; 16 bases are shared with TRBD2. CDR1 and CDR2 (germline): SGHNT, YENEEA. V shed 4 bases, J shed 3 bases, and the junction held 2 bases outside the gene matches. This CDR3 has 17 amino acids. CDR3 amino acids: CASSSGLAGGDTGELFF. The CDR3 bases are TGTGCCAGCAGCTCGGGACTAGCGGGAGGGGACACCGGGGAGCTGTTTTTT.

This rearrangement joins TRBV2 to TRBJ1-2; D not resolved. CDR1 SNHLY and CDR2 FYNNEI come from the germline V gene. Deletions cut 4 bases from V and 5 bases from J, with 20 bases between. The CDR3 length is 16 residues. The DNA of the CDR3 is TGTGCCAGCAGTGGAATCGAAAGGGAGGATAATTATGGCTACACCTTC. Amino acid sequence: CASSGIEREDNYGYTF.

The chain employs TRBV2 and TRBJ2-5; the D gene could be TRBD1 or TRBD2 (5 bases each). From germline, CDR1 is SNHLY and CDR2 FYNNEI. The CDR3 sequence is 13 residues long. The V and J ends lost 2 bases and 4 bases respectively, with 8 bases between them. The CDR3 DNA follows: TGTGCCAGCAGTGAACATGGGGGAGAGACCCAGTACTTC. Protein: CASSEHGGETQYF. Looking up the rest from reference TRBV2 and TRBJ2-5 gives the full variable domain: EPEVTQTPSHQVTQMGQEVILRCVPISNHLYFYWYRQILGQKVEFLVSFYNNEISEKSEIFDDQFSVERPDGSNFTLKIRSTKLEDSAMYFCASSEHGGETQYFGPGTRLLVL.